The 32 T cell receptor beta chains reported below all come from one sample, sequenced in a study of cytomegalovirus exposure and HLA in healthy donors. The PCR used 60 Vbeta and 13 Jbeta primers. Only in-frame clones appear in the TCRdb table, and some are missing; sequencing was by immunoSEQ multiplex PCR. The sample lists some 150,000 clones; roughly 80% were seen once. Sequenced: PBMCs. The source is a woman aged 40 to 50 in good health and CMV-seropositive.

The chain joins TRBV2 to TRBJ2-1; the match to TRBD2 covers 10 bases. The CDR3 totals 15 residues. Losses at the gene ends were 7 bases for V and 8 bases for J; bases not matched to a gene: 11. In germline, CDR1 is SNHLY, CDR2 FYNNEI. CDR3 sequence: CASKKSSGSWDEQFF. The CDR3 nucleotides are TGTGCCAGCAAGAAGTCTAGCGGGAGTTGGGATGAGCAGTTCTTC.

As regards this clone: No conserved phenylalanine or tryptophan is present at the end of the CDR3, so a read error is the likely explanation. V is TRBV9 and J is TRBJ1-2; D call uncertain. V dropped 0 bases and J dropped 8 bases, with 8 bases sitting between them. Germline assignment: CDR1 SGDLS and CDR2 YYNGEE. The CDR3 is 12 amino acids. This chain's CDR3 is CASSVDLGGYTL. CDR3 nucleotide sequence: TGTGCCAGCAGCGTAGACCTAGGCGGCTACACCCTC.

In DNA, the CDR3 is TGCGCCAGCAGCCAGGGTGGGGGGAATGAAAAACTGTTTTTT. This translates into CASSQGGGNEKLFF. V usage is TRBV4-1 and J usage is TRBJ1-4, with D possibly matching TRBD1 (5 bases). The CDR3 runs to 14 residues. V lost 3 bases to trimming and J lost 5 bases, with 10 bases between them. CDR1 and CDR2 from the germline V gene are MGHRA and YSYEKL.

The chain links TRBV28 to TRBJ1-4, with D maybe TRBD1 (5 bases). Trimming took off 3 bases at V and 4 bases at J, with 15 bases between the two ends. This CDR3 spans 16 amino acids. Germline V lookup: CDR1 MDHEN, CDR2 SYDVKM. The CDR3 is CASSFQWGVDNEKLFF. DNA of the CDR3: TGTGCCAGCAGTTTTCAGTGGGGGGTAGATAATGAAAAACTGTTTTTT.

The gene calls are TRBV9 and TRBJ2-2; 7 nucleotides match TRBD2. The V gene's germline CDR1 is SGDLS and CDR2 YYNGEE. This CDR3 spans 15 amino acids. J gave up 3 bases and V 4 bases, and 6 bases lay outside the gene matches. This CDR3 reads CASSSREGYTGELFF. For the CDR3, the DNA is TGTGCCAGCAGCTCAAGGGAGGGATACACCGGGGAGCTGTTTTTT.

The rearrangement joins TRBV7-2 to TRBJ2-3; possibly TRBD2 for D (7 bases). Trimming left V 5 bases short and J 0 bases short, with 18 bases between. Looked up from germline, CDR1 is SGHTA and CDR2 is FQGNSA. This CDR3 comprises 17 residues. As DNA, the CDR3 is TGTGCCAGCAGCCGCACCGGACGGGGGGCCAGCACAGATACGCAGTATTTT. This translates into CASSRTGRGASTDTQYF.

The chain employs TRBV7-9 and TRBJ2-4, with D maybe TRBD2 (6 bases). The CDR3 sequence is 14 residues long. V was cut by 5 bases and J by 7 bases, with 15 bases left in between. Germline CDR1 and CDR2: SEHNR and FQNEAQ (reference sequence). In DNA, the CDR3 is TGTGCCAGCAGCGTCGAACGGGGGTGGAACATTCAGTACTTC. Translation: CASSVERGWNIQYF.

The chain carries TRBV4-2 and TRBJ2-7; 7 nucleotides line up with TRBD2. The germline V gene encodes CDR1 LGHNA and CDR2 YNFKEQ. J lost 3 bases, V lost 0 bases, and 5 bases had no gene match. This CDR3 spans 15 amino acids. As DNA, the CDR3 is TGTGCCAGCAGCCAAGAGTCACTAGCGAGCTACGAGCAGTACTTC. Translation gives CASSQESLASYEQYF.

This clone was observed a few times. The chain links TRBV10-3 to TRBJ2-3; 7 bases are a match to TRBD1. The V and J ends lost 7 bases and 2 bases, in that order; junction bases with no gene match: 6. CDR1 ENHRY and CDR2 SYGVKD come from the germline V gene. This CDR3 comprises 14 residues. The CDR3 nucleotides are TGTGCCATCAACGAGGGGGCTTACACAGATACGCAGTATTTT. Protein: CAINEGAYTDTQYF.

V gene TRBV6-5 combines with J gene TRBJ1-1; 7 nucleotides align to TRBD1. CDR1 and CDR2 (germline): MNHEY, SVGAGI. The CDR3 is made up of 14 amino acids. Trimming at V came to 7 bases and at J to 4 bases, leaving 9 bases not matched to a gene. The CDR3 DNA sequence: TGTGCCAGCACAAGTGACAGGGCACTCACTGAAGCTTTCTTT. Translation: CASTSDRALTEAFF.

V is TRBV6-1 and J is TRBJ2-4, with 7 bases that match TRBD1. The CDR3 runs 13 residues. From germline, CDR1 is MNHNS and CDR2 SASEGT. With 8 bases clipped from V and 6 bases from J, the junction kept 7 bases outside the gene matches. This CDR3 reads CASVDRLRNIQYF. The CDR3 DNA is TGTGCCAGCGTGGACAGGTTAAGAAACATTCAGTACTTC.

This clone was seen just once. This chain uses TRBV5-1 with TRBJ1-3; 8 positions match TRBD1. The trim removed 9 bases at V and 0 bases at J, leaving 5 bases unmatched. Germline CDR1 SGHRS, CDR2 YFSETQ. The CDR3 spans 14 residues. The CDR3 DNA reads as TGCGCCATAGACAGGGGTAACTCTGGAAACACCATATATTTT. Residues: CAIDRGNSGNTIYF.

The genes are TRBV2 and TRBJ1-1, with D uncertain. Germline CDR1 and CDR2: SNHLY and FYNNEI. V shed 6 bases and J shed 0 bases, with 11 bases lying between them. The CDR3 extends over 14 amino acids. The CDR3 protein is CASRASFMNTEAFF. DNA for the CDR3: TGTGCCAGCAGGGCCTCCTTCATGAACACTGAAGCTTTCTTT.

By share of the sample, this clone is large. The chain employs TRBV5-1 and TRBJ2-2; 7 nucleotides line up with TRBD2. In germline, CDR1 is SGHRS, CDR2 YFSETQ. V shed 0 bases and J 6 bases; nucleotides not matched to a gene: 5. CDR3 length equals 15 residues. CDR3 DNA: TGCGCCAGCAGCTTGGACGCGGGAGTCCCCGGGGAGCTGTTTTTT. Protein: CASSLDAGVPGELFF.

This chain connects TRBV7-3 to TRBJ2-2; D gene uncertain. V lost 5 bases, J lost 7 bases, and 8 bases lay in between. The CDR3 loop spans 12 amino acids. Germline V gene data show CDR1 as SGHTA and CDR2 as FQGTGA. CDR3 region: CASSPSYGELFF. Here the CDR3 DNA reads TGTGCCAGCAGCCCTAGTTACGGGGAGCTGTTTTTT.

This clone was seen only once. J is TRBJ2-5 and V is TRBV29-1; D uncertain. Germline V gives CDR1 SQVTM, CDR2 ANQGSEA. This CDR3 is 12 amino acids long. The ends were cut back, 4 bases at V and 3 bases at J, with 9 bases in the middle. The CDR3 reads CSVGGLKETQYF. The CDR3 DNA follows: TGCAGCGTTGGCGGCCTTAAAGAGACCCAGTACTTC.

The count of this clone is one. The chain carries TRBV11-2 and TRBJ2-5, with 7 bases aligning to TRBD2. Germline V gene data show CDR1 as SGHAT and CDR2 as FQNNGV. V lost 2 bases and J lost 2; bases outside the gene matches: 5. There are 15 residues in the CDR3. Here the CDR3 DNA reads TGTGCCAGCAGCTTAATGGGGACTACGCAAGAGACCCAGTACTTC. Translating it yields CASSLMGTTQETQYF.

The gene calls are TRBV21-1 and TRBJ1-5; the table's D gene call, TRBD1, was not cross checked with the DNA. TRBV21-1 is a pseudogene locus. There are 15 residues in the CDR3. CDR3 residues: CASSKMGRPAEPQHF. DNA for the CDR3: TGTGCCAGCAGCAAAATGGGGCGGCCGGCGGAGCCCCAGCATTTT.

In DNA, the CDR3 is TGTGCCAGCAGTTTAATGGGGACTAGTACGTACGAGCAGTACTTC. Translating it yields CASSLMGTSTYEQYF. The genes are TRBV27 and TRBJ2-7; TRBD2 aligns across 8 bases. CDR3 length: 15 amino acids. Germline CDR1 MNHEY, CDR2 SMNVEV (reference sequence). Germline trimming cut 2 bases from V and 4 bases from J; bases unmatched to any gene: 7.

The V and J genes are TRBV6-5 and TRBJ2-1, with unresolved D. Germline CDR1 reads MNHEY; CDR2 reads SVGAGI. The CDR3 length is 13 residues. V lost 2 bases, J lost 5 bases, and 7 bases lay in between. CDR3 region: CASSYSSNNEQFF. In DNA form, the CDR3 reads TGTGCCAGCAGTTACAGCTCGAACAATGAGCAGTTCTTC.

This clone was counted once. The chain employs TRBV28 and TRBJ1-5; TRBD1 matches at 7 bases. The germline CDR1 and CDR2 sequences are MDHEN and SYDVKM. The ends lost 5 bases at V and 4 bases at J; junction bases unmatched: 8. The CDR3 sequence is 15 residues long. In DNA, the CDR3 is TGTGCCAGCAGTCCGACAGGGCGAGGTAATCAGCCCCAGCATTTT. Translated: CASSPTGRGNQPQHF.

This chain connects TRBV30 to TRBJ2-5, with D tentatively TRBD2 (6 bases). CDR1 GTSNPN and CDR2 SVGIG come from the germline V gene (reference sequence). The CDR3 loop spans 14 amino acids. The V and J ends lost 0 bases and 2 bases respectively, with 10 bases between them. The CDR3 reads CAWSVGGPQETQYF. The CDR3 DNA is TGTGCCTGGAGTGTGGGGGGACCTCAAGAGACCCAGTACTTC.

The V and J genes are TRBV5-1 and TRBJ2-7; TRBD2 matches at 8 bases. The CDR3 spans 14 residues. Germline CDR1 is SGHRS and CDR2 is YFSETQ. The J segment lost 5 bases and the V segment lost 5 bases, leaving 9 bases of the junction unmatched. As DNA, the CDR3 is TGCGCCAGCAGGTCGGGACTAGGAATCCACGAGCAGTACTTC. Translation: CASRSGLGIHEQYF.

This clone was picked up a small number of times. V usage is TRBV9 and J usage is TRBJ1-1; a weak D match, TRBD1 (5 bases). Between the trimmed V and J ends, which lost 2 bases and 2 bases, there was a span of 10 bases. CDR1 SGDLS and CDR2 YYNGEE come from the germline V gene. This CDR3 is 14 amino acids long. The DNA for the CDR3 is TGTGCCAGCAGCGTGCTTACAGGAAACACTGAAGCTTTCTTT. Translation: CASSVLTGNTEAFF.

This rearrangement joins TRBV5-4 to TRBJ2-5, with 9 bases aligning to TRBD2. The length of the CDR3 is 18 residues. Per germline, CDR1 SGHNT and CDR2 YYREEE (reference sequence). Trimming removed 4 bases from V and 0 bases from J; junction bases left unmatched: 13. In nucleotides, the CDR3 is TGTGCCAGCAGCCTTCAGCCCCGGACTAGCGTTGACCAAGAGACCCAGTACTTC. This sequence encodes CASSLQPRTSVDQETQYF.

This chain links TRBV9 with TRBJ2-1; 12 bases line up with TRBD2. Trimming removed 4 bases from V and 3 bases from J; junction bases left unmatched: 8. This CDR3 is built from 17 residues. Germline loops: CDR1 SGDLS, CDR2 YYNGEE. The CDR3 DNA sequence: TGTGCCAGCAGCCCTAAGACTAGCGGGAGTCTCTACAATGAGCAGTTCTTC. Its translation is CASSPKTSGSLYNEQFF.

The rearrangement links TRBV9 to TRBJ1-3; 8 nucleotides agree with TRBD1. Germline loops: CDR1 SGDLS, CDR2 YYNGEE. The CDR3 has 14 residues. After removal of 6 bases from V and 1 base from J, the junction contained 3 bases not matched to a gene. Written as DNA, the CDR3 is TGTGCCAGCAACAGGGGGGGATCTGGAAACACCATATATTTT. Protein: CASNRGGSGNTIYF.

CDR3 coding DNA: TGTGCCAGCAGTTTAGGAAGTCTTCAGGGCAATCAGCCCCAGCATTTT. As protein: CASSLGSLQGNQPQHF. V gene TRBV27 combines with J gene TRBJ1-5, with D uncertain. In germline, CDR1 is MNHEY, CDR2 SMNVEV (reference sequence). Trimming stripped 2 bases from V and 2 bases from J, with 13 bases between. The CDR3 sequence is 16 residues long.

This clone showed up just a few times. The chain is built from TRBV2 and TRBJ1-5; D is uncertain. The CDR3 contains 15 residues. Germline-derived CDR1 and CDR2 are SNHLY and FYNNEI. Trimming shortened V by 1 base and J by 2 bases, and 9 bases separated the two germline ends. The CDR3: CASSEVRGGNQPQHF. Here the CDR3 DNA reads TGTGCCAGCAGTGAAGTCCGCGGGGGCAATCAGCCCCAGCATTTT.

This clone was seen a few times. The CDR3 sequence is CASSLALLAITGNTIYF. The CDR3 DNA reads as TGTGCCAGCAGCTTAGCCTTGTTGGCAATCACTGGAAACACCATATATTTT. The V and J genes are TRBV7-9 and TRBJ1-3, with D uncertain. Germline CDR1 reads SEHNR; CDR2 reads FQNEAQ (reference sequence). The CDR3 covers 17 residues. Trimming stripped 0 bases from V and 2 bases from J, with 14 bases between.

On this clone itself: The junction departs from germline at one end; a sequencing error may be responsible. The chain carries TRBV2 and TRBJ1-4; D call uncertain. The germline gives CDR1 SNHLY, CDR2 FYNNEI. This CDR3 region has 15 residues. CDR3 in amino acids: CASNELAHRGEKLFF. CDR3 nucleotides: TGTGCCAGCAATGAACTGGCTCATCGAGGTGAAAAACTGTTTTTT.

The chain joins TRBV20-1 to TRBJ2-1; tentative D call: TRBD2 (5 bases). The CDR3 has 11 residues. V was shortened by 0 bases and J by 9 bases, with 6 bases between the two germline ends. The germline gives CDR1 DFQATT, CDR2 SNEGSKA (reference sequence). This CDR3 is CSAREGGEQFF. For the CDR3, the DNA is TGCAGTGCTAGAGAAGGAGGTGAGCAGTTCTTC.